The source of this T cell receptor beta chain is a study of blood T cell repertoires in COVID-19. Overall study context: Samples came from the United States, Italy and Spain, spanning acute and convalescent COVID-19. The analysed material was cDNA or gDNA that came from T cells, B-cell-depleted T cells, or PBMCs.

Study processing details: Amplification of reference gene primers provided the estimated nucleated cell counts. This table comes from immunoSEQ multiplex PCR, and its TCRdb copy is limited to in-frame clones, with some not included. That table supplies the V and J calls and clone size; D and trimming were determined from the DNA. The data show 150,000 to 200,000 clones, around 87% seen once. There are 15 residues in the CDR3. The germline V gene has CDR1 MDHEN and CDR2 SYDVKM. V lost 5 bases to trimming and J lost 2 bases, with 15 bases between them. The source is a man between 18 and 35 years old with acute or convalescent COVID-19. Sequencing used peripheral blood. The chain combines TRBV28 with TRBJ2-5, with D maybe TRBD2 (5 bases). The CDR3 region is CASSPPRGFQETQYF. The CDR3 DNA reads as TGTGCCAGCAGTCCACCCCGAGGGTTTCAAGAGACCCAGTACTTC. The whole variable domain, filled in from reference TRBV28 and TRBJ2-5, reads DVKVTQSSRYLVKRTGEKVFLECVQDMDHENMFWYRQDPGLGLRLIYFSYDVKMKEKGDIPEGYSVSREKKERFSLILESASTNQTSMYLCASSPPRGFQETQYFGPGTRLLVL.